What follows are 21 T cell receptor beta chains derived from one specimen sequenced in a study of cytomegalovirus exposure and HLA in healthy donors. PCR employed 60 Vbeta and 13 Jbeta primers. Repertoires were generated with immunoSEQ multiplex PCR, while TCRdb's copy carries only in-frame clones and drops some. The sample has around 180,000 clones, around 82% seen once; the top ten hold about 0.25%. The sample comprised PBMCs. The source is a boy aged 5-17 years in good health and CMV-seronegative.

This sequence joins TRBV4-1 and TRBJ1-4; TRBD1 aligns across 8 bases. Germline-derived CDR1 and CDR2 are MGHRA and YSYEKL. This CDR3 contains 15 residues. The V segment lost 8 bases and the J segment 0 bases; nucleotides outside the gene matches: 5. DNA of the CDR3: TGCGCCAGCGGGACAGGTAGTGCAACTAATGAAAAACTGTTTTTT. Amino acids: CASGTGSATNEKLFF.

The chain carries TRBV6-6 and TRBJ1-1, with D perhaps matching TRBD1 (6 bases). Trimming left V 5 bases short and J 6 bases short, with 16 bases between. CDR1 is MNHNY, CDR2 SVGAGI, per germline (reference sequence). The CDR3 consists of 14 residues. The CDR3 nucleotides read TGTGCCAGCAGTGCCGGACAGTATCCTGCTGAAGCTTTCTTT. It is translated as CASSAGQYPAEAFF.

The rearrangement links TRBV29-1 to TRBJ1-5; no definite D call. CDR3 length: 14 residues. V was cut by 7 bases and J by 7 bases, with 20 bases left in between. CDR1 is SQVTM, CDR2 ANQGSEA, per germline. In DNA, the CDR3 is TGCAGCGGGACCTTCGGGGTCGAGGGCCAGCCCCAGCATTTT. Translated, it gives CSGTFGVEGQPQHF.

This clone was recorded once. J is TRBJ2-5 and V is TRBV5-1; D might be TRBD2 (5 bases). Trimming stripped 5 bases from V and 7 bases from J, with 18 bases between. This CDR3 has 14 amino acids. Germline CDR1 is SGHRS and CDR2 is YFSETQ. CDR3 sequence reads: CASSNLAAGGTQYF. CDR3 sequence (DNA): TGCGCCAGCAGTAATTTGGCGGCTGGAGGGACCCAGTACTTC.

The chain joins TRBV12-5 to TRBJ1-4; no definite D call. CDR1 and CDR2 (germline): LGHNT, FRNRAP. The CDR3 runs 15 residues. V dropped 6 bases and J dropped 5 bases, with 16 bases sitting between them. This chain's CDR3 is CASGFRGSSNEKLFF. The CDR3, as DNA: TGTGCTAGTGGCTTCCGAGGGTCCTCAAATGAAAAACTGTTTTTT. Using reference TRBV12-5 and TRBJ1-4 for the parts outside the CDR3, the full variable domain is DARVTQTPRHKVTEMGQEVTMRCQPILGHNTVFWYRQTMMQGLELLAYFRNRAPLDDSGMPKDRFSAEMPDATLATLKIQPSEPRDSAVYFCASGFRGSSNEKLFFGSGTQLSVL.

The rearrangement joins TRBV28 to TRBJ1-5; tentative D call: TRBD1 (6 bases). V was shortened by 4 bases and J by 7 bases, with 14 bases between the two germline ends. Germline V gene data show CDR1 as MDHEN and CDR2 as SYDVKM. The CDR3 consists of 14 residues. As DNA, the CDR3 is TGTGCCAGCAGTTCTAAGGACAGTAGACAGCCCCAGCATTTT. Translating gives CASSSKDSRQPQHF.

The V gene is TRBV20-1, the J gene TRBJ1-1; 9 positions match TRBD1. The V segment lost 6 bases and the J segment 10 bases; nucleotides outside the gene matches: 6. This CDR3 is 11 amino acids long. Germline V CDR1 and CDR2: DFQATT, SNEGSKA (reference sequence). This chain's CDR3 is CSARQGVGAFF. CDR3 sequence (DNA): TGCAGTGCAAGACAGGGGGTTGGAGCTTTCTTT.

The CDR3 sequence is CASSSETGQPQHF. CDR3 nucleotide sequence: TGTGCCAGCAGCTCGGAGACGGGTCAGCCCCAGCATTTT. The chain recombines TRBV5-4 with TRBJ1-5; unclear D gene. V was cut by 3 bases and J by 6 bases, with 10 bases left in between. CDR3 length: 13 residues. Germline values: CDR1 SGHNT, CDR2 YYREEE (reference sequence). The full variable domain, in which reference TRBV5-4 and TRBJ1-5 provide the parts outside the CDR3, is ETGVTQSPTHLIKTRGQQVTLRCSSQSGHNTVSWYQQALGQGPQFIFQYYREEENGRGNFPPRFSGLQFPNYSSELNVNALELDDSALYLCASSSETGQPQHFGDGTRLSIL.

The V gene is TRBV6-6, the J gene TRBJ1-1; weak D call: TRBD1 (5 bases). V lost 8 bases, J lost 0 bases, and 16 bases lay in between. The CDR3 length is 15 residues. Germline V gene data show CDR1 as MNHNY and CDR2 as SVGAGI (reference sequence). CDR3 sequence reads: CASDPVGAMNTEAFF. CDR3 DNA sequence: TGTGCCAGCGATCCAGTTGGGGCTATGAACACTGAAGCTTTCTTT.

The V call is TRBV27, the J call TRBJ2-7; TRBD2 aligns across 7 bases. Germline V gene data show CDR1 as MNHEY and CDR2 as SMNVEV (reference sequence). This CDR3 contains 17 residues. Losses at the gene ends were 6 bases for V and 3 bases for J; bases not matched to a gene: 17. CDR3 sequence: CASSPGTAGAAHYEQYF. The CDR3 bases are TGTGCCAGCAGCCCCGGGACCGCGGGAGCAGCCCACTACGAGCAGTACTTC.

The chain uses TRBV5-4 and TRBJ1-5; the match to TRBD1 covers 8 bases. This CDR3 has 15 amino acids. CDR1 is SGHNT, CDR2 YYREEE, per germline (reference sequence). J was trimmed by 4 bases and V by 4 bases; bases with no gene match: 7. The CDR3: CASSPEDRVNQPQHF. The CDR3 bases are TGTGCCAGCAGCCCGGAGGACAGGGTTAATCAGCCCCAGCATTTT.

This sequence joins TRBV7-2 and TRBJ1-2; 7 positions match TRBD1. The CDR3 consists of 14 residues. V lost 6 bases and J lost 8; bases outside the gene matches: 12. CDR1 is SGHTA, CDR2 FQGNSA, per germline. CDR3 nucleotide sequence: TGTGCCAGCAGTGCTCAGTACAGGGGTGGCGGCTACACCTTC. This gives the protein CASSAQYRGGGYTF.

This sequence joins TRBV12-5 and TRBJ1-2; no clear D. Trimming pared 5 bases from V and 2 bases from J, leaving 9 bases between. Germline lookup yields CDR1 LGHNT and CDR2 FRNRAP. The CDR3 extends over 13 amino acids. The CDR3 region has the DNA TGTGCTAGTGGTCAGGATCCCAACTATGGCTACACCTTC. It translates to CASGQDPNYGYTF.

The chain recombines TRBV11-2 with TRBJ2-3; TRBD2 aligns across 7 bases. V shed 6 bases and J 4 bases; nucleotides not matched to a gene: 7. The germline V gene encodes CDR1 SGHAT and CDR2 FQNNGV. The CDR3 consists of 14 residues. The CDR3 bases are TGTGCCAGCAGTCAGACTAGCAAGGCAGATACGCAGTATTTT. It specifies CASSQTSKADTQYF.

The rearrangement joins TRBV9 to TRBJ2-7; D may be TRBD1 (5 bases). This CDR3 has 14 amino acids. The V end was cut by 0 bases, the J end by 3 bases, with 10 bases between. Germline CDR1 SGDLS, CDR2 YYNGEE. The CDR3 DNA reads TGTGCCAGCAGCGTAGGCGACAGACACTACGAGCAGTACTTC. Its protein is CASSVGDRHYEQYF.

The chain combines TRBV9 with TRBJ2-7; tentative D call: TRBD2 (5 bases). The CDR3 is made up of 15 amino acids. Germline V CDR1 and CDR2: SGDLS, YYNGEE. V lost 4 bases to trimming and J lost 2 bases, with 16 bases between them. CDR3 in amino acids: CASSSWGEGAYEQYF. As DNA, the CDR3 is TGTGCCAGCAGCTCCTGGGGAGAGGGAGCCTACGAGCAGTACTTC.

The rearrangement joins TRBV18 to TRBJ1-2, with D tentatively TRBD1 (6 bases). Germline V gives CDR1 KGHSH, CDR2 LQKENI. The CDR3 sequence is 15 residues long. Between the trimmed V and J ends, which lost 3 bases and 1 base, there was a span of 12 bases. CDR3 in amino acids: CASSPRTGINYGYTF. Written as DNA, the CDR3 is TGTGCCAGCTCACCTAGAACAGGGATTAACTATGGCTACACCTTC.

The CDR3 sequence is CASSTVPGQGNYGYTF. In DNA, the CDR3 is TGTGCCAGCAGTACGGTCCCGGGACAGGGGAACTATGGCTACACCTTC. The chain couples TRBV6-6 to TRBJ1-2, with 10 bases lining up with TRBD1. CDR1 is MNHNY and CDR2 is SVGAGI in the germline V gene (reference sequence). V lost 5 bases to trimming and J lost 2 bases; unmatched junction nucleotides: 8. The CDR3 covers 16 residues.

In nucleotides, the CDR3 is TGTGCCAGCAGCCCCTGGCGGGGGAACCATGGCTACACCTTC. The encoded protein is CASSPWRGNHGYTF. The chain uses TRBV7-9 and TRBJ1-2, with D perhaps TRBD1 (5 bases). Germline CDR1 and CDR2: SEHNR and FQNEAQ (reference sequence). The length of the CDR3 is 14 residues. V lost 5 bases and J 6 bases, leaving 16 bases between the germline ends.

The genes are TRBV6-1 and TRBJ2-1; TRBD1 matches 8 bases. Trimming took 6 bases from V and 6 from J; bases not matched to a gene: 4. CDR3 length: 13 amino acids. Germline V gene sequence: CDR1 MNHNS, CDR2 SASEGT. CDR3 sequence: CASRDRVSNEQFF. The CDR3 nucleotides read TGTGCCAGCAGGGACAGGGTCAGCAATGAGCAGTTCTTC.

The J gene is TRBJ2-5, the V gene TRBV7-2; 9 bases are a match to TRBD2. Losses at the gene ends were 5 bases for V and 4 bases for J; bases not matched to a gene: 11. Germline CDR1 and CDR2: SGHTA and FQGNSA. This CDR3 region has 16 residues. In nucleotides, the CDR3 is TGTGCCAGCAGCCCGCCAGGCGGGAGGGCCCCAGAGACCCAGTACTTC. This codes for CASSPPGGRAPETQYF. Full variable domain (remainder filled in from reference TRBV7-2 and TRBJ2-5): GAGVSQSPSNKVTEKGKDVELRCDPISGHTALYWYRQSLGQGLEFLIYFQGNSAPDKSGLPSDRFSAERTGGSVSTLTIQRTQQEDSAVYLCASSPPGGRAPETQYFGPGTRLLVL.